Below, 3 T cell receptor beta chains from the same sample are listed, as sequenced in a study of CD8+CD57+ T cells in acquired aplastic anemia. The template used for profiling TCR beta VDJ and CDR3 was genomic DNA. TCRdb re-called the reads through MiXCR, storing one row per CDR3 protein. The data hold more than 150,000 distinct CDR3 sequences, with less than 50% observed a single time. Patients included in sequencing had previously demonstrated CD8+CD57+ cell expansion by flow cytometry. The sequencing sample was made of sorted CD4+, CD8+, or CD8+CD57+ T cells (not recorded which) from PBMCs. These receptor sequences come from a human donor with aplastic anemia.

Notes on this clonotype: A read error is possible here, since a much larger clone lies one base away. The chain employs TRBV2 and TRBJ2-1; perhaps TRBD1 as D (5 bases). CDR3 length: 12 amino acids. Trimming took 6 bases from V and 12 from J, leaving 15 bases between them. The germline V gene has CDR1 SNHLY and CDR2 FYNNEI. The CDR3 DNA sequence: TGTGCCAGCAGGCCCAGGGTAGGGTGGCAGTTCTTC. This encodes CASRPRVGWQFF. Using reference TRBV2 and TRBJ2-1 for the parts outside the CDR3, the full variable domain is EPEVTQTPSHQVTQMGQEVILRCVPISNHLYFYWYRQILGQKVEFLVSFYNNEISEKSEIFDDQFSVERPDGSNFTLKIRSTKLEDSAMYFCASRPRVGWQFFGPGTRLTVL.

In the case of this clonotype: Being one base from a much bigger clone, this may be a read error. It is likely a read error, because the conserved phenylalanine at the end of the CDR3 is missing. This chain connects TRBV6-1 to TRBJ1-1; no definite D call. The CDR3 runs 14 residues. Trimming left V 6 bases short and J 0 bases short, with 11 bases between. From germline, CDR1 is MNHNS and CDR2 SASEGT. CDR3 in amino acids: CASRRRTMNTEAFS. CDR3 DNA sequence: TGTGCCAGCAGGAGACGGACTATGAACACTGAAGCTTTCTCT.

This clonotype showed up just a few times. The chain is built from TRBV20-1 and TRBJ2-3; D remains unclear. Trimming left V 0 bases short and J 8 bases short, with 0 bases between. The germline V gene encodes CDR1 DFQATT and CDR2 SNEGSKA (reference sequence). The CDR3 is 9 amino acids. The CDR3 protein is CSARDTQYF. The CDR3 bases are TGCAGTGCTAGAGATACGCAGTATTTT.